These 9 T cell receptor beta chains were all obtained from the same sample, sequenced in a study of blood T cell repertoires in COVID-19. Assay: immunoSEQ multiplex PCR; the TCRdb copy retains only in-frame clones and omits some. The sample includes some 150,000 clones, roughly nine tenths seen only once; the top ten take roughly 1.2%. The sequencing input was PBMCs or T cells enriched from blood (not recorded which). Receptors originate from a human donor with acute COVID-19. The donor label of this sample is uncertain.

The chain couples TRBV5-4 to TRBJ2-1; D is unresolved. V lost 1 base to trimming and J lost 7 bases, with 3 bases between them. The CDR3 sequence is 11 residues long. Germline V gives CDR1 SGHNT, CDR2 YYREEE (reference sequence). This chain's CDR3 is CASSLLNEQFF. As DNA, the CDR3 is TGTGCCAGCAGCTTGCTAAATGAGCAGTTCTTC.

This clone was found once. The chain carries TRBV4-1 and TRBJ2-7; the match to TRBD2 covers 7 bases. V trimming: 0 bases; J trimming: 4 bases; junction bases outside the gene matches: 3. This CDR3 has 14 residues. Germline loops: CDR1 MGHRA, CDR2 YSYEKL. CDR3 region: CASSQDAGVYEQYF. For the CDR3, the DNA is TGCGCCAGCAGCCAAGATGCGGGGGTTTACGAGCAGTACTTC.

The chain has TRBV7-9 and TRBJ1-2, with D possibly TRBD1 on 6 matching bases. The CDR3 covers 14 residues. Germline CDR1 SEHNR, CDR2 FQNEAQ (reference sequence). V was cut by 6 bases and J by 8 bases, with 19 bases left in between. This CDR3 is CASSLAGRGTGYTF. CDR3 nucleotide sequence: TGTGCCAGCAGTCTCGCCGGCAGGGGCACGGGCTACACCTTC.

This clone was seen just once. The chain is built from TRBV24-1 and TRBJ2-7; the D gene is possibly TRBD1 (7 bases). Germline V gives CDR1 KGHDR, CDR2 SFDVKD. Deletions cut 4 bases from V and 5 bases from J, with 17 bases between. This CDR3 spans 15 amino acids. The CDR3 sequence: CATSEEGARRDEQYF. The CDR3 region has the DNA TGTGCCACCAGTGAGGAGGGGGCCCGGCGGGACGAGCAGTACTTC.

This chain joins TRBV9 and TRBJ1-2; the match to TRBD1 covers 8 bases. V shed 4 bases, J shed 8 bases, and the junction held 13 bases outside the gene matches. Germline assignment: CDR1 SGDLS and CDR2 YYNGEE. The CDR3 runs to 15 residues. The CDR3 here is CASSIGQGSLSGYTF. CDR3 coding DNA: TGTGCCAGCAGCATCGGACAGGGCTCATTAAGCGGCTACACCTTC.

The gene calls are TRBV5-4 and TRBJ1-4, with 8 bases fitting TRBD1. CDR1 is SGHNT, CDR2 YYREEE, per germline (reference sequence). The V and J ends lost 4 bases and 0 bases, in that order; junction bases with no gene match: 8. This CDR3 comprises 17 residues. The CDR3 sequence is CASSTGGNWATNEKLFF. CDR3 DNA sequence: TGTGCCAGCAGCACAGGGGGGAACTGGGCAACTAATGAAAAACTGTTTTTT. Full variable domain (missing parts from reference TRBV5-4 and TRBJ1-4): ETGVTQSPTHLIKTRGQQVTLRCSSQSGHNTVSWYQQALGQGPQFIFQYYREEENGRGNFPPRFSGLQFPNYSSELNVNALELDDSALYLCASSTGGNWATNEKLFFGSGTQLSVL.

V is TRBV4-3 and J is TRBJ1-4; possible D gene TRBD1, 5 bases. This CDR3 contains 13 residues. The germline CDR1 and CDR2 sequences are LGHNA and YSLEER. Trimming shortened V by 3 bases and J by 10 bases, and 12 bases separated the two germline ends. This CDR3 is CASSHSLGGKLFF. Here the CDR3 DNA reads TGCGCCAGCAGCCACTCCCTGGGGGGAAAACTGTTTTTT.

This CDR3 is CASSLVGLNYGYTF. The CDR3 DNA reads as TGCGCCAGCAGCTTGGTTGGGCTTAACTATGGCTACACCTTC. This chain uses TRBV5-1 with TRBJ1-2; D unresolved. The germline V gene encodes CDR1 SGHRS and CDR2 YFSETQ. This CDR3 contains 14 residues. V was trimmed by 0 bases and J by 1 base, leaving 7 bases between them.

The rearrangement joins TRBV2 to TRBJ2-3; D uncertain. The CDR3 runs 11 residues. The V end lost 8 bases, the J end lost 4 bases, and 7 bases lay between the germline ends. Germline CDR1 and CDR2: SNHLY and FYNNEI. The CDR3 sequence is CASQDADTQYF. The CDR3 nucleotides are TGTGCCAGCCAGGATGCAGATACGCAGTATTTT.